A single sample gave rise to the 6 T cell receptor beta chains below, sequenced in a study of cytomegalovirus exposure and HLA in healthy donors. 60 Vbeta and 13 Jbeta primers were used in PCR. Produced via immunoSEQ multiplex PCR; TCRdb's table is partial and in-frame only. Counted here are 90,000 to 95,000 clones, around 78% occurring once; the ten biggest clones make up approximately 4.4%. Sequenced: PBMCs. The receptors derive from a male donor in good health and CMV-seropositive.

The genes are TRBV7-3 and TRBJ2-2, with a possible D match to TRBD1 (6 bases). CDR1 SGHTA and CDR2 FQGTGA come from the germline V gene. CDR3 length: 15 amino acids. Trimming left V 0 bases short and J 8 bases short, with 13 bases between. In DNA form, the CDR3 reads TGTGCCAGCAGCTTAACACAGGGAATTACTGGGGAGCTGTTTTTT. The encoded protein is CASSLTQGITGELFF.

The chain has TRBV6-5 and TRBJ1-4; 7 bases are shared with TRBD1. The germline V gene has CDR1 MNHEY and CDR2 SVGAGI. The J segment lost 5 bases and the V segment lost 7 bases, leaving 10 bases of the junction unmatched. The CDR3 contains 15 residues. This CDR3 reads CASKLTGIGNEKLFF. Written as DNA, the CDR3 is TGTGCCAGCAAATTGACAGGGATTGGAAATGAAAAACTGTTTTTT.

J is TRBJ2-7 and V is TRBV6-5, with 9 bases identical to TRBD2. V was pared by 6 bases and J by 1 base, with 7 bases of the junction left unmatched. CDR3 length: 15 amino acids. Germline loops: CDR1 MNHEY, CDR2 SVGAGI. The chain's CDR3 is CASRNTAGGSYEQYF. The CDR3 DNA reads TGTGCCAGCAGAAACACAGCGGGGGGTTCCTACGAGCAGTACTTC.

The rearrangement uses TRBV13 and TRBJ2-4; possibly TRBD2 for D (5 bases). Per the germline V gene, CDR1 is PRHDT and CDR2 is FYEKMQ (reference sequence). V was shortened by 1 base and J by 7 bases, with 17 bases between the two germline ends. The CDR3 is made up of 16 amino acids. CDR3 DNA sequence: TGTGCCAGCAGCTTAGTGGCGGACTTTGGGAAGAACATTCAGTACTTC. Translating gives CASSLVADFGKNIQYF.

The chain couples TRBV30 to TRBJ2-5; 11 nucleotides align to TRBD2. The end of the DNA is better explained by TRBJ2-7, so the J call may be wrong. The CDR3 is 15 residues long. In germline, CDR1 is GTSNPN, CDR2 SVGIG (reference sequence). The CDR3 protein is CAWSSLGTSGYEQYF. In nucleotides, the CDR3 is TGTGCCTGGAGTTCCCTCGGGACTAGCGGTTACGAGCAGTACTTC.

DNA for the CDR3: TGTGCCAGCAGTTTTATCTCGACAGTTAACACTGAAGCTTTCTTT. Its protein product is CASSFISTVNTEAFF. The chain combines TRBV6-5 with TRBJ1-1, with a tentative D call TRBD1 (5 bases). The V gene's germline CDR1 is MNHEY and CDR2 SVGAGI. CDR3 length: 15 residues. V shed 4 bases and J shed 2 bases, with 14 bases lying between them.